This T cell receptor (beta chain) was sequenced in a study of blood T cell repertoires in COVID-19. V was cut by 5 bases and J by 6 bases, with 18 bases left in between. Germline loops: CDR1 MNHEY, CDR2 SMNVEV (reference sequence). The CDR3 extends over 15 amino acids. TCRdb's table, derived via immunoSEQ multiplex PCR, lists solely in-frame clones and lacks some. The sample includes 200,000 to 250,000 clones, roughly 82% seen only once; the top ten take 1.4%. This clone was recorded only once. Input material: peripheral blood. The chain is built from TRBV27 and TRBJ2-3; the D gene is possibly TRBD2 (6 bases). The receptor comes from a woman aged 40 to 49 who had recovered from COVID-19. The CDR3 spells CASSALAGRRDTQYF. DNA of the CDR3: TGTGCCAGCAGTGCTTTGGCGGGACGTCGTGATACGCAGTATTTT.